This entry describes one T cell receptor beta chain. Its specificity is unknown. The V and J ends lost 0 bases and 4 bases, in that order; junction bases with no gene match: 10. This CDR3 comprises 17 residues. CDR1 is KGHSH and CDR2 is LQKENI in the germline V gene. This specimen comes from a study of shared clonotypes between healthy human individuals. Study at large: In total, the donors were two women and a few men aged 18 to 49.

Study outcomes and limitations: A handful of donors showed sharing of about 4.7% of naive CD4 clonotypes. A limitation of the genetic and exposure-history diversity represented arose from few donors. In contrast to clonotypes shared by all four donors, non-shared clonotypes had lower generation probabilities.

Some clones are missing from TCRdb's copy, which holds only in-frame ones; the method was immunoSEQ multiplex PCR. The sample lists millions of clones; approximately 93% were seen once. The source material was naive CD4+ T cells from PBMCs. Subset denoted: CD45RA+ positively selected. The sequence came from a man aged 18 to 30 in good health. Some clones in this sample may be carry-over from other donors' samples. This chain links TRBV18 with TRBJ1-2; 8 nucleotides agree with TRBD1. The DNA for the CDR3 is TGTGCCAGCTCACCACCCCTATCCCAGGGGGCTGGCTATGGCTACACCTTC. It encodes CASSPPLSQGAGYGYTF.